The 22 T cell receptor beta chains presented below share a single source sample, sequenced in a study of technical replicates of blood from a few donors. Some clones are missing from TCRdb's copy, which holds only in-frame ones; the method was immunoSEQ multiplex PCR. Altogether 70,000 to 95,000 clones are present, around 93% being singletons, with the ten largest covering roughly 0.26%. Sequencing input: T cells isolated from PBMCs. The origin of the receptors is a human donor in good health.

The CDR3 DNA reads TGTGCCAGTAGTATAGTCCCAGGATTTAGCTCCTACAATGAGCAGTTCTTC. It yields the protein CASSIVPGFSSYNEQFF. The rearrangement uses TRBV19 and TRBJ2-1; D gene ambiguous. V lost 1 base to trimming and J lost 0 bases, with 13 bases between them. This CDR3 contains 17 residues. The germline CDR1 and CDR2 sequences are LNHDA and SQIVND (reference sequence). The whole variable domain, filled in from reference TRBV19 and TRBJ2-1, reads DGGITQSPKYLFRKEGQNVTLSCEQNLNHDAMYWYRQDPGQGLRLIYYSQIVNDFQKGDIAEGYSVSREKKESFPLTVTSAQKNPTAFYLCASSIVPGFSSYNEQFFGPGTRLTVL.

This chain connects TRBV7-9 to TRBJ2-5, with 7 bases aligning to TRBD1. Looked up from germline, CDR1 is SEHNR and CDR2 is FQNEAQ (reference sequence). CDR3 length: 15 residues. The trim removed 5 bases at V and 1 base at J, leaving 7 bases unmatched. CDR3 protein: CASSLNRGSQETQYF. The CDR3 nucleotides are TGTGCCAGCAGCCTTAACAGGGGAAGCCAAGAGACCCAGTACTTC.

This clone was picked up a small number of times. The J gene is TRBJ1-1, the V gene TRBV4-1; D perhaps matches TRBD1 (5 bases). CDR1 and CDR2 (germline): MGHRA, YSYEKL. The CDR3 has 15 amino acids. Trimming cost V 1 base and J 4 bases, with 13 bases left between them. In DNA, the CDR3 is TGCGCCAGCAGCCAAGGAATTCAGGGATCCACTGAAGCTTTCTTT. Its translation is CASSQGIQGSTEAFF.

J is TRBJ1-2 and V is TRBV19; D not certain. CDR1 is LNHDA, CDR2 SQIVND, per germline (reference sequence). V lost 5 bases to trimming and J lost 6 bases, with 13 bases between them. This CDR3 comprises 13 residues. CDR3 sequence (DNA): TGTGCCAGTAGTCTTACAGCGGGCGATGGCTACACCTTC. This codes for CASSLTAGDGYTF.

The rearrangement uses TRBV19 and TRBJ2-5, with D perhaps TRBD2 (7 bases). The CDR3 covers 14 residues. With 6 bases removed from V and 5 bases from J, the gap between germline ends came to 16 bases. Germline CDR1 LNHDA, CDR2 SQIVND (reference sequence). The CDR3 region is CASSNREGPETQYF. The CDR3 region has the DNA TGTGCCAGTAGCAACAGGGAGGGGCCGGAGACCCAGTACTTC.

The chain is built from TRBV19 and TRBJ1-1; 10 bases align to TRBD1. This CDR3 contains 16 residues. Germline V CDR1 and CDR2: LNHDA, SQIVND (reference sequence). With 5 bases clipped from V and 8 bases from J, the junction kept 14 bases outside the gene matches. The CDR3 here is CASSDRGRLSTPEAFF. In nucleotides, the CDR3 is TGTGCCAGTAGTGACAGGGGGCGGTTATCTACTCCCGAAGCTTTCTTT.

This chain uses TRBV5-6 with TRBJ2-7; possibly TRBD2 for D (6 bases). V lost 4 bases and J lost 0, with 17 bases in between. The CDR3 is made up of 16 amino acids. Germline CDR1 is SGHDT and CDR2 is YYEEEE. The CDR3 DNA reads TGTGCCAGCAGCCTATTCGGGGAGGACTTCTCCTACGAGCAGTACTTC. It encodes CASSLFGEDFSYEQYF.

The chain links TRBV5-1 to TRBJ2-5; no definite D call. The germline CDR1 and CDR2 sequences are SGHRS and YFSETQ. Trimming left V 0 bases short and J 0 bases short, with 6 bases between. The CDR3 totals 14 residues. The CDR3 reads CASSLDSDQETQYF. CDR3 bases: TGCGCCAGCAGCTTGGATTCGGACCAAGAGACCCAGTACTTC.

V is TRBV10-3 and J is TRBJ2-5, with a weak D call TRBD2 (5 bases). The V and J ends lost 10 bases and 5 bases respectively, with 11 bases between them. This CDR3 is built from 11 residues. Germline V gives CDR1 ENHRY, CDR2 SYGVKD. CDR3 region: CATSPGETQYF. The CDR3 DNA sequence: TGTGCCACCTCCCCGGGGGAGACCCAGTACTTC.

The rearrangement uses TRBV9 and TRBJ2-3; TRBD2 agrees at 10 bases. V was pared by 4 bases and J by 1 base, with 9 bases of the junction left unmatched. Germline V gene data show CDR1 as SGDLS and CDR2 as YYNGEE. The length of the CDR3 is 17 residues. CDR3 bases: TGTGCCAGCAGCCCGAGTTGGACTAGCGGAGGCACAGATACGCAGTATTTT. It yields the protein CASSPSWTSGGTDTQYF.

The rearrangement joins TRBV19 to TRBJ1-5, with D uncertain. V lost 7 bases to trimming and J lost 4 bases, with 8 bases between them. Germline V gene data show CDR1 as LNHDA and CDR2 as SQIVND (reference sequence). CDR3 size: 12 residues. CDR3 sequence (DNA): TGTGCCAGTAATACGCGTAATCAGCCCCAGCATTTT. Translation: CASNTRNQPQHF. Full variable domain (missing parts from reference TRBV19 and TRBJ1-5): DGGITQSPKYLFRKEGQNVTLSCEQNLNHDAMYWYRQDPGQGLRLIYYSQIVNDFQKGDIAEGYSVSREKKESFPLTVTSAQKNPTAFYLCASNTRNQPQHFGDGTRLSIL.

This clone came up a few times. V gene TRBV11-2 combines with J gene TRBJ1-2; the D is unclear. V lost 8 bases and J 7 bases, leaving 11 bases between the germline ends. Germline loops: CDR1 SGHAT, CDR2 FQNNGV. The CDR3 length is 11 residues. CDR3 sequence reads: CASSGPLGYTF. CDR3 in DNA: TGTGCCAGCTCCGGTCCCCTTGGCTACACCTTC.

The rearrangement uses TRBV10-3 and TRBJ2-2; D gene unclear. Trimming removed 8 bases from V and 1 base from J, with 2 bases in between. CDR3 length equals 11 residues. The germline gives CDR1 ENHRY, CDR2 SYGVKD. The CDR3 reads CAIRNTGELFF. The CDR3 DNA reads TGTGCCATCCGGAACACCGGGGAGCTGTTTTTT.

This rearrangement joins TRBV25-1 to TRBJ1-2; D is possibly TRBD1 (6 bases). There are 12 residues in the CDR3. V was pared by 6 bases and J by 7 bases, with 12 bases between. CDR1 MGHDK and CDR2 SYGVNS come from the germline V gene. This CDR3 reads CASSEQGIGYTF. CDR3 in DNA: TGTGCCAGCAGCGAACAGGGAATTGGCTACACCTTC.

In its sample, this clone was seen once. The chain carries TRBV18 and TRBJ1-3; TRBD1 might be the D (6 bases). The germline V and J ends were trimmed by 3 bases and 0 bases, with 12 bases remaining between them. The CDR3 covers 16 residues. Germline V gene lookup returns CDR1 KGHSH and CDR2 LQKENI. CDR3 bases: TGTGCCAGCTCACCGGTAGGGGGTAACTCTGGAAACACCATATATTTT. It is translated as CASSPVGGNSGNTIYF.

The chain joins TRBV5-1 to TRBJ1-4; D is uncertain. V was cut by 3 bases and J by 7 bases, with 22 bases left in between. CDR3 length equals 17 residues. Looked up from germline, CDR1 is SGHRS and CDR2 is YFSETQ. CDR3 sequence reads: CASSWLNIRGSGEKLFF. The CDR3 DNA reads as TGCGCCAGCAGCTGGCTAAACATCCGGGGTTCTGGTGAAAAACTGTTTTTT.

CDR3 region: CASSVAPTVNYGYTF. The CDR3 region has the DNA TGTGCCAGCAGCGTGGCTCCGACAGTGAACTATGGCTACACCTTC. The J gene is TRBJ1-2, the V gene TRBV9; weak D call: TRBD1 (5 bases). In germline, CDR1 is SGDLS, CDR2 YYNGEE. The CDR3 runs 15 residues. Trimming pared 2 bases from V and 2 bases from J, leaving 13 bases between.

The rearrangement joins TRBV5-1 to TRBJ2-7; 8 bases are shared with TRBD1. With 8 bases clipped from V and 2 bases from J, the junction kept 3 bases outside the gene matches. Germline values: CDR1 SGHRS, CDR2 YFSETQ. The CDR3 has 12 residues. CDR3 protein: CASGTGAYEQYF. The CDR3 DNA reads TGCGCCAGTGGGACAGGAGCCTACGAGCAGTACTTC. The full variable domain, rest sourced from reference TRBV5-1 and TRBJ2-7, is KAGVTQTPRYLIKTRGQQVTLSCSPISGHRSVSWYQQTPGQGLQFLFEYFSETQRNKGNFPGRFSGRQFSNSRSEMNVSTLELGDSALYLCASGTGAYEQYFGPGTRLTVT.

This clone has only a few counts. This chain joins TRBV6-5 and TRBJ1-4; TRBD1 is a possible D gene (5 bases). The CDR3 spans 11 residues. With 2 bases removed from V and 12 bases from J, the gap between germline ends came to 7 bases. Germline CDR1 and CDR2: MNHEY and SVGAGI. The CDR3 sequence is CASSYRGELFF. DNA of the CDR3: TGTGCCAGCAGTTACAGGGGTGAACTGTTTTTT.

The V and J genes are TRBV7-6 and TRBJ2-1; possibly TRBD1 for D (5 bases). V dropped 5 bases and J dropped 0 bases, with 11 bases sitting between them. This CDR3 has 15 residues. The germline V gene has CDR1 SGHVS and CDR2 FNYEAQ. As DNA, the CDR3 is TGTGCCAGCAGCCCAGGACACTACTCCTACAATGAGCAGTTCTTC. Protein sequence: CASSPGHYSYNEQFF.

The chain carries TRBV5-4 and TRBJ2-1; TRBD2 aligns across 7 bases. The germline gives CDR1 SGHNT, CDR2 YYREEE (reference sequence). The length of the CDR3 is 16 residues. Trimming removed 0 bases from V and 3 bases from J; junction bases left unmatched: 6. CDR3 sequence reads: CASSLEPREVYNEQFF. As DNA, the CDR3 is TGTGCCAGCAGCTTGGAACCCCGGGAGGTCTACAATGAGCAGTTCTTC.

V usage is TRBV7-6 and J usage is TRBJ1-1; 7 bases match TRBD1. This CDR3 is built from 15 residues. J was trimmed by 5 bases and V by 1 base; bases with no gene match: 7. The V gene's germline CDR1 is SGHVS and CDR2 FNYEAQ. CDR3 sequence (DNA): TGTGCCAGCAGCTTAGATGCAGGGGGTAGGACTGAAGCTTTCTTT. This sequence encodes CASSLDAGGRTEAFF.